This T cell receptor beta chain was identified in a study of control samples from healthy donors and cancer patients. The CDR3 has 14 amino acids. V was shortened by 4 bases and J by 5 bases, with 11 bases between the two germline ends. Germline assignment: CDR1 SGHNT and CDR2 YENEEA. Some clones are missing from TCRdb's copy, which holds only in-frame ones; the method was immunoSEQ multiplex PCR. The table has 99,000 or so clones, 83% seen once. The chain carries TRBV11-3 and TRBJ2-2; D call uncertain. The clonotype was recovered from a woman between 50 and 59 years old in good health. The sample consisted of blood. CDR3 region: CASSSFAVTGELFF. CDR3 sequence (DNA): TGTGCCAGCAGCTCATTTGCGGTAACCGGGGAGCTGTTTTTT.